These T cell receptor beta chains were read from a single sample in a study of cytomegalovirus exposure and HLA in healthy donors. Clones were sequenced by immunoSEQ multiplex PCR, and TCRdb holds only the in-frame ones, with some missing. There are about 150,000 clones in the sample; around 82% occur only once, and less than 15% lies in the top ten. Sequences were obtained from PBMCs. The source of these receptors is a woman aged 50 to 65 in good health and CMV-seropositive. The CDR3 runs from the conserved cysteine through the conserved F or W. D genes are given only for firm matches. Clone size is not always given. Where it is, it says once, few, many or a class for expanded clones.

v_call: TRBV5-4; d_call: TRBD1; clone_size: NA; j_call: TRBJ1-6; cdr3_nt: TGTGCCAGCAGCTCGGACAGGGTAGGGAATTCACCCCTCCACTTT; cdr3_aa: CASSSDRVGNSPLHF
v_call: TRBV11-2; d_call: NA; clone_size: NA; j_call: TRBJ1-1; cdr3_nt: TGTGCCAGCAGCCCTAGGCGGGGTCGGGAGAACACTGAAGCTTTCTTT; cdr3_aa: CASSPRRGRENTEAFF
v_call: TRBV18; d_call: NA; clone_size: once; j_call: TRBJ1-1; cdr3_nt: TGTGCCAGCTCACCGACAATTCTCCACACTGAAGCTTTCTTT; cdr3_aa: CASSPTILHTEAFF
v_call: TRBV5-1; d_call: TRBD2; clone_size: NA; j_call: TRBJ2-3; cdr3_nt: TGCGCCAGCAGCTTGACTAGCGGGGGAGGCACAGATACGCAGTATTTT; cdr3_aa: CASSLTSGGGTDTQYF
v_call: TRBV5-5; d_call: NA; clone_size: NA; j_call: TRBJ2-7; cdr3_nt: TGTGCCAGCAGCTTGTACATCACCCGATCCTACGAGCAGTACTTC; cdr3_aa: CASSLYITRSYEQYF
v_call: TRBV7-9; d_call: NA; clone_size: NA; j_call: TRBJ1-6; cdr3_nt: TGTGCCAGCACCTGGGAGGGGGGCCCCCTCCACTTT; cdr3_aa: CASTWEGGPLHF
v_call: TRBV6-4; d_call: TRBD2; clone_size: NA; j_call: TRBJ2-3; cdr3_nt: TGTGCCAGCAGTGACGGGACTAGACACACAGATACGCAGTATTTT; cdr3_aa: CASSDGTRHTDTQYF
v_call: TRBV5-1; d_call: NA; clone_size: NA; j_call: TRBJ1-5; cdr3_nt: TGCGCCAGCAGCTTAGCGGGTTATCAGCCCCAGCATTTT; cdr3_aa: CASSLAGYQPQHF
v_call: TRBV2; d_call: NA; clone_size: NA; j_call: TRBJ2-2; cdr3_nt: TGTGCCAGCAGTGTAAGCGGCACCGGGGAGCTGTTTTTT; cdr3_aa: CASSVSGTGELFF
v_call: TRBV7-9; d_call: TRBD2; clone_size: NA; j_call: TRBJ2-5; cdr3_nt: TGTGCCAGCACCAAGGAGAGGGAGGGCCAGTACTTC; cdr3_aa: CASTKEREGQYF
v_call: TRBV9; d_call: NA; clone_size: NA; j_call: TRBJ1-1; cdr3_nt: TGTGCCAGCAGCGCGGGACTTATCAACACTGAAGCTTTCTTT; cdr3_aa: CASSAGLINTEAFF
v_call: TRBV10-2; d_call: TRBD1; clone_size: NA; j_call: TRBJ1-4; cdr3_nt: TGCGCCAGCAGTTCGTACCGGGACAGGCATAATGAAAAACTGTTTTTT; cdr3_aa: CASSSYRDRHNEKLFF
v_call: TRBV4-1; d_call: NA; clone_size: few; j_call: TRBJ1-1; cdr3_nt: TGCGCCAGCAGCCAACTTAGACAGCCGAACACTGAAGCTTTCTTT; cdr3_aa: CASSQLRQPNTEAFF
v_call: TRBV7-6; d_call: TRBD2; clone_size: NA; j_call: TRBJ2-5; cdr3_nt: TGTGCCAGCAGTGATACCGGGACTAGCGGGCCCCAGTACTTC; cdr3_aa: CASSDTGTSGPQYF
v_call: TRBV15; d_call: NA; clone_size: NA; j_call: TRBJ1-1; cdr3_nt: TGTGCCACCAGCGGTCCTATGAACACTGAAGCTTTCTTT; cdr3_aa: CATSGPMNTEAFF
v_call: TRBV12-5; d_call: NA; clone_size: NA; j_call: TRBJ2-4; cdr3_nt: TGTGCTAGTGGTCCCCTAGAGTTCCCCCTCACAGGGGCCAAAAACATTCAGTACTTC; cdr3_aa: CASGPLEFPLTGAKNIQYF
v_call: TRBV5-6; d_call: NA; clone_size: once; j_call: TRBJ1-3; cdr3_nt: TGTGCCAGCAGCACCCTATTCTCTGGAAACACCATATATTTT; cdr3_aa: CASSTLFSGNTIYF
v_call: TRBV4-2; d_call: NA; clone_size: NA; j_call: TRBJ1-3; cdr3_nt: TGTGCCAGCAGCCAAGAGGAGGCTTACTCTGGAAACACCATATATTTT; cdr3_aa: CASSQEEAYSGNTIYF
v_call: TRBV6-1; d_call: NA; clone_size: NA; j_call: TRBJ1-1; cdr3_nt: TGTGCCAGCAGTGCCCGGACAGAGAACACTGAAGCTTTCTTT; cdr3_aa: CASSARTENTEAFF
v_call: TRBV5-1; d_call: TRBD1; clone_size: few; j_call: TRBJ1-2; cdr3_nt: TGCGCCAGCAGCTTGACAGGGGCCAGTGGCTACACCTTC; cdr3_aa: CASSLTGASGYTF
v_call: TRBV30; d_call: NA; clone_size: NA; j_call: TRBJ2-2; cdr3_nt: TGTGCCTGGAGGTCGCCAGGCAAGAACACCGGGGAGCTGTTTTTT; cdr3_aa: CAWRSPGKNTGELFF
v_call: TRBV27; d_call: TRBD2; clone_size: once; j_call: TRBJ2-3; cdr3_nt: TGTGCCAGCAGTTTGCAGCGGGGGGGCCGCGCAGATACGCAGTATTTT; cdr3_aa: CASSLQRGGRADTQYF
v_call: TRBV13; d_call: NA; clone_size: NA; j_call: TRBJ1-2; cdr3_nt: TGTGCCAGCAGTCGCGGACAGACAAACAGGGGCTACACCTTC; cdr3_aa: CASSRGQTNRGYTF
v_call: TRBV4-1; d_call: TRBD2; clone_size: NA; j_call: TRBJ2-1; cdr3_nt: TGCGCCAGCAGCCAAGGTGGGACTAGCGGTTTGAGGAATGAGCAGTTCTTC; cdr3_aa: CASSQGGTSGLRNEQFF
v_call: TRBV5-8; d_call: NA; clone_size: NA; j_call: TRBJ1-2; cdr3_nt: TGTGCCAGCAGCTTCGTCCCAGACTATGGCTACACCTTC; cdr3_aa: CASSFVPDYGYTF
v_call: TRBV11-3; d_call: TRBD1; clone_size: few; j_call: TRBJ1-6; cdr3_nt: TGTGCCAGCAGCTCCGGGACAGGGGGTTCACCCCTCCACTTT; cdr3_aa: CASSSGTGGSPLHF
v_call: TRBV19; d_call: NA; clone_size: NA; j_call: TRBJ1-2; cdr3_nt: TGTGCCAGTAGTCAACTAGAAAGAAACTATGGCTACACCTTC; cdr3_aa: CASSQLERNYGYTF
v_call: TRBV7-9; d_call: NA; clone_size: NA; j_call: TRBJ1-5; cdr3_nt: TGTGCCAGCAGCTTGGGGGGGGGCAATCAGCCCCAGCATTTT; cdr3_aa: CASSLGGGNQPQHF
v_call: TRBV5-4; d_call: TRBD2; clone_size: many; j_call: TRBJ2-5; cdr3_nt: TGTGCCAGCAGCTCCTCCGGGGGGGGCAAGACCCAGTACTTC; cdr3_aa: CASSSSGGGKTQYF
v_call: TRBV7-9; d_call: NA; clone_size: once; j_call: TRBJ1-1; cdr3_nt: TGTGCCAGCAGCCCTCAGGAGGACACTGAAGCTTTCTTT; cdr3_aa: CASSPQEDTEAFF
v_call: TRBV21-1; d_call: NA; clone_size: NA; j_call: TRBJ1-2; cdr3_nt: TGTGCCAGCAGTCTGATTAACAGGGGGAAAAACTATGGCTACACCTTC; cdr3_aa: CASSLINRGKNYGYTF
v_call: TRBV5-1; d_call: TRBD2; clone_size: few; j_call: TRBJ2-5; cdr3_nt: TGCGCCAGCAGCGCGAGAGCGGGAACACCTCAAGAGACCCAGTACTTC; cdr3_aa: CASSARAGTPQETQYF
v_call: TRBV30; d_call: TRBD1; clone_size: NA; j_call: TRBJ2-2; cdr3_nt: TGTGCCTGGAGGGACAGGGTACCCGGGGAGCTGTTTTTT; cdr3_aa: CAWRDRVPGELFF
v_call: TRBV6-1; d_call: NA; clone_size: NA; j_call: TRBJ2-3; cdr3_nt: TGTGCCAGCAGTGGTCTAGACCGCGCAGATACGCAGTATTTT; cdr3_aa: CASSGLDRADTQYF
v_call: TRBV14; d_call: TRBD1; clone_size: NA; j_call: TRBJ1-4; cdr3_nt: TGTGCCAGCAGCCTTCGACAGGGAAGGGAAAAACTGTTTTTT; cdr3_aa: CASSLRQGREKLFF
v_call: TRBV7-2; d_call: TRBD1; clone_size: NA; j_call: TRBJ2-1; cdr3_nt: TGTGCCAGCAGTTCTGGACAGGGGGCGGCTAGCCAGGCGAATGAGCAGTTCTTC; cdr3_aa: CASSSGQGAASQANEQFF
v_call: TRBV2; d_call: TRBD1; clone_size: once; j_call: TRBJ2-3; cdr3_nt: TGTGCCAGCAGGAGGACAGGGGGCACAGATACGCAGTATTTT; cdr3_aa: CASRRTGGTDTQYF
v_call: TRBV5-4; d_call: TRBD1; clone_size: NA; j_call: TRBJ2-2; cdr3_nt: TGTGCCAGCAGCTTGGCCGGCAGGGGGTTCGACACCGGGGAGCTGTTTTTT; cdr3_aa: CASSLAGRGFDTGELFF